Below are 20 T cell receptor delta chains sequenced from a single sample in a study of gamma-delta chains in newborns, infants, children. TCRdb reprocessed the reads using CATT. The sample holds 6,000 to 7,000 delta-chain clones; approximately 1.9% are singletons and the top ten take approximately 13%. Sequencing was carried out using blood. These receptors were taken from a child who was a newborn, infant or young child, either healthy, febrile or measles-vaccinated (not recorded which).

This clone was detected only a few times. Possible read error: a much larger clone is one base away. Other DNA sequences within the sample encode an identical CDR3. The rearrangement uses TRDV2 and TRDJ3; 10 bases agree with TRDD3. Germline-derived CDR1 and CDR2 are GEAIGNYY and EKD. The CDR3 totals 19 residues. The DNA of the CDR3 is TGTGCCTGTGATCGTACTGGGGGATTTCCGACCTGGGACACCCGACAGATGTTCTTC. This encodes CACDRTGGFPTWDTRQMFF.

This clone was recorded many times. The likely explanation is a read error, given a far larger clone one base away. This specimen includes other DNA sequences encoding the same CDR3. This rearrangement joins TRDV2 to TRDJ2; 10 bases line up with TRDD3. Germline V gene data show CDR1 as GEAIGNYY and CDR2 as EKD. CDR3 size: 15 residues. The CDR3 coding sequence is TGTGCCTGTGACGTACTGGGGGATTTGACGGCACAACTCTTCTTT. Its translation is CACDVLGDLTAQLFF.

Notes on this clone: A far larger clone lies a single base away; this is likely a read error. Other DNA sequences in this sample translate to the same CDR3. The chain carries TRDV2 and TRDJ3; 13 positions agree with TRDD3. Germline CDR1 GEAIGNYY, CDR2 EKD. The CDR3 spans 21 residues. CDR3 residues: CACDTVLGDTGSSWDTRQMFF. In DNA form, the CDR3 reads TGTGCCTGTGACACCGTACTGGGGGATACGGGGAGCTCCTGGGACACCCGGCAGATGTTTTTC.

Turning to this clone: The protein held in TCRdb is that of a much larger clone and does not match this DNA's translation at residue 10, likely because of a read error; the protein shown is translated from the DNA. The chain's CDR3 is CACDYWGSSRDTRQMFF. In nucleotides, the CDR3 is TGTGCCTGTGACTACTGGGGGAGCTCCCGGGACACCCGACAGATGTTTTTC. This chain connects TRDV2 to TRDJ3; TRDD3 aligns across 9 bases. CDR1 and CDR2 (germline): GEAIGNYY, EKD. The CDR3 is made up of 17 amino acids.

By frequency in the sample, this clone is medium-sized. Other DNA sequences within the sample encode an identical CDR3. The CDR3 region is CACDWGSSWDTRQMFF. DNA of the CDR3: TGTGCCTGTGACTGGGGGAGCTCCTGGGACACCCGACAGATGTTTTTC. The gene calls are TRDV2 and TRDJ3, with TRDD3 identical over 7 bases. J was trimmed by 0 bases and V by 3 bases; bases with no gene match: 1. CDR1 is GEAIGNYY and CDR2 is EKD in the germline V gene. The CDR3 is 16 amino acids.

Judged by abundance, this clone is medium-sized (0.01 to 0.1%). V gene TRDV2 combines with J gene TRDJ3, with 9 bases identical to TRDD3. V trimming: 3 bases; J trimming: 0 bases; junction bases outside the gene matches: 8. Germline CDR1 reads GEAIGNYY; CDR2 reads EKD. The CDR3 has 19 residues. CDR3 DNA sequence: TGTGCCTGTGACCCCGTATACTGGGGGAGCTCCTGGGACACCCGACAGATGTTTTTC. Translated, it gives CACDPVYWGSSWDTRQMFF.

In the case of this clone: TCRdb's protein, taken from a much larger clone, differs from this DNA's translation at residue 3, likely owing to a read error; the protein displayed comes from the DNA. The chain has TRDV2 and TRDJ3, with D uncertain. The germline CDR1 and CDR2 sequences are GEAIGNYY and EKD. The CDR3 length is 18 residues. CDR3 amino acids: CARDPIWPKSWDTRQMFF. DNA of the CDR3: TGTGCCCGTGACCCCATCTGGCCCAAATCCTGGGACACCCGACAGATGTTTTTC.

This clone was recorded a few times. A read error likely explains why the TCRdb protein, taken from a much larger clone, differs from this DNA's translation at residue 8; the protein shown is translated from the DNA. V usage is TRDV2 and J usage is TRDJ2; possibly TRDD3 for D (5 bases). The CDR3 length is 14 residues. The germline V and J ends were trimmed by 0 bases and 5 bases, with 9 bases remaining between them. CDR1 GEAIGNYY and CDR2 EKD come from the germline V gene. CDR3 nucleotide sequence: TGTGCCTGTGACACCGTGGGGTATACAGCACAACTCTTCTTT. Translation gives CACDTVGYTAQLFF.

On this clone: TCRdb's protein, taken from a much larger clone, differs from this DNA's translation at residue 15, likely owing to a read error; the protein displayed comes from the DNA. The chain couples TRDV2 to TRDJ3; D possibly corresponds to TRDD3 (6 bases). Germline CDR1 and CDR2: GEAIGNYY and EKD. This CDR3 region has 17 residues. As DNA, the CDR3 is TGTGCCTGTGACACCTGGGGGTCAACCTGGGACACCCGACAGGTGTTTTTC. Translating gives CACDTWGSTWDTRQVFF.

This clone was counted a few times. TCRdb's protein, taken from a much larger clone, differs from this DNA's translation at residue 5, likely owing to a read error; the protein displayed comes from the DNA. The chain employs TRDV2 and TRDJ3, with 10 positions matching TRDD3. The CDR3 is 18 residues long. Per germline, CDR1 GEAIGNYY and CDR2 EKD. Germline trimming cut 2 bases from V and 1 base from J; bases unmatched to any gene: 4. DNA for the CDR3: TGTGCCTGTGACATGCTGGGGGATAAATCCTGGGACACCCGACAGATGTTTTTC. It encodes CACDMLGDKSWDTRQMFF.

Comment on this clone: At one of its ends the junction is not consistent with the germline gene, which may arise from a read error. V is TRDV2 and J is TRDJ2; 8 bases map to TRDD3. This CDR3 region has 14 residues. Germline lookup yields CDR1 GEAIGNYY and CDR2 EKD. CDR3 amino acids: CASDTTGGPSQLFF. CDR3 nucleotides: TGTGCCAGTGACACGACTGGGGGGCCATCACAACTCTTCTTT.

As regards this clone: The protein held in TCRdb is that of a much larger clone and does not match this DNA's translation at residue 10, likely because of a read error; the protein shown is translated from the DNA. The chain links TRDV2 to TRDJ3, with 8 nucleotides matching TRDD3. Germline V lookup: CDR1 GEAIGNYY, CDR2 EKD. J lost 1 base, V lost 0 bases, and 10 bases had no gene match. The CDR3 is made up of 20 amino acids. The DNA for the CDR3 is TGTGCCTGTGACACCGTAATACTGGGGGGTACGTCCTGGGACACCCGACAGATGTTTTTC. Its translation is CACDTVILGGTSWDTRQMFF.

For this clone: One end of the junction fails to match germline, which may point to a read error. Within the sample, other DNA sequences also encode this same CDR3. The chain carries TRDV2 and TRDJ3, with a tentative D call TRDD3 (6 bases). The germline V gene encodes CDR1 GEAIGNYY and CDR2 EKD. CDR3 length equals 16 residues. CDR3 DNA sequence: TGTGCCTGTGACACCTGGGGATCCTGGGACACCCGCCAGATGTTTTTC. Translated, it gives CACDTWGSWDTRQMFF.

This clone is large (0.1 to 1%) by share. Different DNA sequences within this sample yield the same CDR3. The chain uses TRDV2 and TRDJ2, with TRDD3 matching over 10 bases. Germline V gene sequence: CDR1 GEAIGNYY, CDR2 EKD. With V trimmed by 2 bases and J by 5 bases, 1 base remained unmatched. This CDR3 has 14 amino acids. CDR3 amino acids: CACDILGDTAQLFF. As DNA, the CDR3 is TGTGCCTGTGACATACTGGGGGATACAGCACAACTCTTCTTT.

Comments on this clone: Since a much larger clone is just one base distant, this may be a read error. At the DNA level, this CDR3 is encoded by other sequences in the same sample as well. The DNA for the CDR3 is TGTGCCTGTGACACGGGGTGGGGCCGCTCCTGGGACACTCGACAGATGTTTTTC. Translating it yields CACDTGWGRSWDTRQMFF. This chain connects TRDV2 to TRDJ3; a weak D match, TRDD3 (5 bases). Germline V CDR1 and CDR2: GEAIGNYY, EKD. The length of the CDR3 is 18 residues.

In its sample, this clone was seen a few times. A read error may explain this, as a much larger clone is one base away. V gene TRDV2 combines with J gene TRDJ2; TRDD3 is a possible D gene (6 bases). Looked up from germline, CDR1 is GEAIGNYY and CDR2 is EKD. The CDR3 is 17 residues long. Between the trimmed V and J ends, which lost 3 bases and 4 bases, there was a span of 20 bases. The CDR3 DNA follows: TGTGCCTGTGACGCTATCGATGGGGGGCCCCCGACAGCACAACTCTTCTTT. Its translation: CACDAIDGGPPTAQLFF.

In regard to this clone: It may be a read error: a sequence one base away is much more abundant. This chain connects TRDV2 to TRDJ3; 10 nucleotides line up with TRDD3. Germline V gene data show CDR1 as GEAIGNYY and CDR2 as EKD. V was pared by 3 bases and J by 0 bases, with 4 bases of the junction left unmatched. The CDR3 contains 18 residues. The CDR3 DNA is TGTGCCTGTGACGCTTTGGGGGATACCTCCTGGGACACCCGACAGATGTTTTTC. It yields the protein CACDALGDTSWDTRQMFF.

This clone counts as medium-sized. A clone one base away is much larger, so this may be a read error. This specimen includes other DNA sequences encoding the same CDR3. This chain links TRDV2 with TRDJ3, with 10 bases that match TRDD3. There are 18 residues in the CDR3. The junction had 2 bases not matched to a gene; V was cut back by 1 base and J by 0 bases. Germline V lookup: CDR1 GEAIGNYY, CDR2 EKD. CDR3 protein: CACDTAGGYSWDTRQMFF. Here the CDR3 DNA reads TGTGCCTGTGACACTGCTGGGGGATACTCCTGGGACACCCGACAGATGTTTTTC.

Concerning this clone itself: The protein held in TCRdb is that of a much larger clone and does not match this DNA's translation at residue 10, likely because of a read error; the protein shown is translated from the DNA. The chain couples TRDV2 to TRDJ3; 9 bases match TRDD3. Germline loops: CDR1 GEAIGNYY, CDR2 EKD. The J segment lost 2 bases and the V segment lost 0 bases, leaving 4 bases of the junction unmatched. The CDR3 is made up of 18 amino acids. CDR3 DNA sequence: TGTGCCTGTGACACCGTGGGGGATAGCCCCTGGGACACCCGACAGATGTTTTTC. It codes for CACDTVGDSPWDTRQMFF.

To note about this clone: The protein TCRdb lists belongs to a much larger clone and differs from this DNA's translation at residue 8, which points to a read error; the protein shown is made from the DNA. The rearrangement joins TRDV2 to TRDJ2; D gene ambiguous. Trimming cost V 1 base and J 4 bases, with 18 bases left between them. The CDR3 is made up of 17 amino acids. In germline, CDR1 is GEAIGNYY, CDR2 EKD. The CDR3, as DNA: TGTGCCTGTGACACTATCGATGAGGGGCCCCCGACAGCACAACTCTTCTTT. Translation: CACDTIDEGPPTAQLFF.